This TCR beta chain is from a study of T cell responses to AZD1222 COVID-19 vaccine. A remark on this clone: No antigen is known for it.

TCRdb keeps only in-frame clones here, not all; method: immunoSEQ multiplex PCR. The repertoire holds about 140,000 clones, with just over 90% as singletons. General study findings and limits: Nearly half of the spike-specific TCRs reportedly recognize variant regions that carry no mutations. Samples come after the peak T cell response, not at day 14. Seropositivity was recorded at baseline in only a handful of AZD1222 recipients.

This CDR3 comprises 13 residues. CDR1 is LGHDT and CDR2 is YNNKEL in the germline V gene (reference sequence). V lost 4 bases and J lost 6, with 12 bases in between. The chain carries TRBV3-1 (or the pseudogene TRBV3-2) and TRBJ1-1; D uncertain. The TCR was taken from an adult in good health. Specimen: peripheral blood, collected on day 0 of MenACWY control vaccination. The CDR3, as DNA: TGTGCCAGCAGCCTCCCCCTGGGAGCTGAAGCTTTCTTT. Its translation: CASSLPLGAEAFF.